The rows below give T cell receptor beta chains drawn from one sample of a study of shared clonotypes between healthy human individuals. Assay used: immunoSEQ multiplex PCR; TCRdb lists only in-frame clones, some missing. The table records about 510,000 clones, about four fifths of them present only once. Sequenced input: PBMCs. These receptors originate from a woman in her 40s in good health. Some clones in this sample may be carry-over from other donors' samples. Both conserved end residues are trimmed from each CDR3. D genes are given only for firm matches.

TRBV7-2	-	TRBJ2-1	ASSSDKKLTVYNEQF
TRBV19	-	TRBJ2-5	ASMVSGGVQY
TRBV7-9	TRBD2	TRBJ2-1	ASSSPGLAGVNEQF
TRBV11-2	-	TRBJ2-5	SCADASETQY
TRBV10-1	TRBD1	TRBJ1-5	ATPAGGGSNQPQH
TRBV10-3	-	TRBJ2-3	AISRQKSTDTQY
TRBV7-2	TRBD1	TRBJ1-2	ASSLGLTSGGYGYT
TRBV18	-	TRBJ2-3	ASSPPSRGPATDTQY
TRBV6-1	-	TRBJ1-1	ATQVSGMNTEAF
TRBV28	-	TRBJ2-7	ASSPVPGPKYEQY
TRBV6-8	-	TRBJ2-7	ASSTNRVYEQY
TRBV5-1	-	TRBJ1-5	ASSLDGANQPQH
TRBV5-1	-	TRBJ2-7	ASSDGGSGYEQY
TRBV11-2	-	TRBJ2-1	ASSLPGEREQF
TRBV5-5	-	TRBJ2-5	ASSLWGNQETQY
TRBV15	-	TRBJ2-3	ATSRGLGFSTDTQY
TRBV15	-	TRBJ2-7	ATSRDSNYEQY
TRBV15	-	TRBJ2-5	ATSRGVKRETQY
TRBV28	-	TRBJ1-5	ASSSGPGSNQPQH
TRBV28	TRBD2	TRBJ2-7	ASSSPSGGARYEQY
TRBV6-1	-	TRBJ2-7	ASRAYRDTTGEQY
TRBV15	-	TRBJ1-1	ATSRGGFWNTEAF